This T cell receptor (beta chain) was sequenced in a study of graft-versus-host responses after intestinal transplantation. Study-wide context: All recipients were given anti-thymocyte globulin induction, and tacrolimus and steroids were then administered for about three years. Whole-study findings and limits: GvH clones were identified in recipient marrow, with some first appearing in ileum or blood.

V was pared by 4 bases and J by 4 bases, with 13 bases of the junction left unmatched. Germline V gene sequence: CDR1 SGDLS, CDR2 YYNGEE. The CDR3 contains 16 residues. Here immunoSEQ multiplex PCR was the method, and the copy in TCRdb shows in-frame clones only, minus some. The sample contains about 23,000 clones, roughly 90% of which appear only once. As for this clone: What it binds is unknown.

The sequencing used PBMCs, collected approximately 39 days after intestinal transplant. This clonotype was sampled from a human patient who received an intestinal transplant, so some T cells may come from the graft donor. V is TRBV9 and J is TRBJ2-7, with TRBD2 matching 8 bases. CDR3: CASSSFPLAEQYEQYF. The DNA of the CDR3 is TGTGCCAGCAGCTCATTCCCACTAGCGGAACAATACGAGCAGTACTTC.